The 23 T cell receptor beta chains below all came from one sample that was sequenced in a study of Graves' ophthalmopathy and Graves' hyperthyroidism. From RNA, the CDR3 regions of TCR beta chains were amplified and sequenced. RT-PCR in the first round used HTBI primers; a second-round multiplex PCR followed. Via MiXCR, TCRdb re-called the multiplex PCR reads, giving one row per CDR3 protein. The profile shows hundreds of thousands of distinct CDR3 sequences, over 20% of them singletons. Sequenced material: peripheral blood. The receptors originated from a woman younger than 30 with stable Graves' hyperthyroidism. Some clones in this sample may be carry-over from other donors' samples.

This clonotype was detected only a few times. The J gene is TRBJ2-7, the V gene TRBV28, with D maybe TRBD1 (6 bases). Trimming cost V 5 bases and J 4 bases, with 15 bases left between them. Germline loops: CDR1 MDHEN, CDR2 SYDVKM. The CDR3 loop spans 14 amino acids. CDR3: CASSPHRELYEQYF. The CDR3 DNA reads TGTGCCAGCAGTCCTCACAGGGAACTATACGAGCAGTACTTC.

This clonotype was recorded a few times. The gene calls are TRBV30 and TRBJ2-5; D not certain. Trimming pared 0 bases from V and 5 bases from J, leaving 13 bases between. CDR1 and CDR2 (germline): GTSNPN, SVGIG (reference sequence). The CDR3 covers 14 residues. CDR3 in DNA: TGTGCCTGGAGTGTTGAAAGAGGTGGGGAGACCCAGTACTTC. It yields the protein CAWSVERGGETQYF.

The sample holds many counts of this clonotype. The V gene is TRBV15, the J gene TRBJ1-1; D not certain. Deletions cut 1 base from V and 1 base from J, with 10 bases between. Germline V gene lookup returns CDR1 LNHNV and CDR2 YYDKDF (reference sequence). There are 15 residues in the CDR3. In DNA, the CDR3 is TGTGCCACCAGCAGAGGCAGAGCCACGAACACTGAAGCTTTCTTT. As protein: CATSRGRATNTEAFF. The full variable domain, rest sourced from reference TRBV15 and TRBJ1-1, is DAMVIQNPRYQVTQFGKPVTLSCSQTLNHNVMYWYQQKSSQAPKLLFHYYDKDFNNEADTPDNFQSRRPNTSFCFLDIRSPGLGDTAMYLCATSRGRATNTEAFFGQGTRLTVV.

Many counts were recorded for this clonotype. The chain's CDR3 is CASSSLTGYYEQYF. The DNA for the CDR3 is TGTGCCAGCAGCTCACTCACAGGGTATTACGAGCAGTACTTC. The chain combines TRBV11-1 with TRBJ2-7; D is possibly TRBD1 (6 bases). From germline, CDR1 is SGHAT and CDR2 FQDESV (reference sequence). The CDR3 covers 14 residues. Trimming pared 4 bases from V and 4 bases from J, leaving 14 bases between.

This clonotype was observed a handful of times. The chain recombines TRBV30 with TRBJ2-7; 8 nucleotides align to TRBD1. This CDR3 comprises 15 residues. V trimming: 3 bases; J trimming: 2 bases; junction bases outside the gene matches: 9. CDR1 and CDR2 from the germline V gene are GTSNPN and SVGIG (reference sequence). The CDR3 DNA follows: TGTGCCTGGAGACTAACTCGGACAGGGACCTACGAGCAGTACTTC. Amino acid sequence: CAWRLTRTGTYEQYF.

The chain is built from TRBV9 and TRBJ2-5, with 7 bases aligning to TRBD2. The CDR3 extends over 16 amino acids. Germline V CDR1 and CDR2: SGDLS, YYNGEE. Losses at the gene ends were 2 bases for V and 2 bases for J; bases not matched to a gene: 9. The CDR3 sequence: CASSVGASGNQETQYF. CDR3 nucleotide sequence: TGTGCCAGCAGCGTCGGGGCTAGCGGAAATCAAGAGACCCAGTACTTC.

This clonotype showed up many times. The chain joins TRBV20-1 to TRBJ1-1; a weak D match, TRBD1 (6 bases). Per germline, CDR1 DFQATT and CDR2 SNEGSKA (reference sequence). Trimming removed 5 bases at V and 4 bases at J, with 20 bases between. The CDR3 is 15 residues long. CDR3 sequence (DNA): TGCAGTGCTGGTAACAAACAGGGAAGGGGCACTGAAGCTTTCTTT. Protein sequence: CSAGNKQGRGTEAFF.

This clonotype occurred a few times. The V gene is TRBV18, the J gene TRBJ1-1; D not resolved. With 1 base removed from V and 0 bases from J, the gap between germline ends came to 15 bases. The CDR3 is 17 residues long. The germline gives CDR1 KGHSH, CDR2 LQKENI. Here the CDR3 reads CASSPLRMRGVNTEAFF. The CDR3 DNA follows: TGTGCCAGCTCACCACTCCGCATGCGTGGGGTGAACACTGAAGCTTTCTTT.

This clonotype was picked up many times. The chain recombines TRBV20-1 with TRBJ1-2; perhaps TRBD1 as D (5 bases). The CDR3 has 14 amino acids. V was trimmed by 0 bases and J by 3 bases, leaving 11 bases between them. Germline V CDR1 and CDR2: DFQATT, SNEGSKA (reference sequence). CDR3 protein: CSARDYGGDYGYTF. CDR3 DNA sequence: TGCAGTGCTAGAGATTACGGAGGGGACTATGGCTACACCTTC.

This clonotype was seen repeatedly, ten times or more. V and J are TRBV29-1 and TRBJ2-2; D is possibly TRBD1 (6 bases). The V gene lost 6 bases and the J gene lost 2 bases, with 10 bases spanning the gap. This CDR3 comprises 13 residues. The V gene's germline CDR1 is SQVTM and CDR2 ANQGSEA. CDR3 in DNA: TGCAGCGTCGGCAGGGGTAACACCGGGGAGCTGTTTTTT. It translates to CSVGRGNTGELFF.

This clonotype showed up many times. V usage is TRBV6-5 and J usage is TRBJ1-6; possible D gene TRBD1, 6 bases. Germline loops: CDR1 MNHEY, CDR2 SVGAGI. Deletions cut 4 bases from V and 0 bases from J, with 10 bases between. CDR3 length: 16 residues. DNA of the CDR3: TGTGCCAGCAGTTTTCAGGGGAGCTCCTATAATTCACCCCTCCACTTT. This encodes CASSFQGSSYNSPLHF.

This clonotype was counted at least ten times. The chain employs TRBV4-1 and TRBJ1-5; 8 bases agree with TRBD1. The CDR3 has 15 residues. Germline-derived CDR1 and CDR2 are MGHRA and YSYEKL. Trimming removed 1 base from V and 3 bases from J; junction bases left unmatched: 2. CDR3 bases: TGCGCCAGCAGCCAAGGGACAGGGAACAATCAGCCCCAGCATTTT. It codes for CASSQGTGNNQPQHF.

The chain carries TRBV9 and TRBJ1-2; D is undetermined. V was trimmed by 10 bases and J by 3 bases, leaving 13 bases between them. CDR1 is SGDLS, CDR2 YYNGEE, per germline. This CDR3 contains 12 residues. CDR3 protein: CAPLGRDYGYTF. DNA of the CDR3: TGTGCCCCCCTCGGTCGGGACTATGGCTACACCTTC.

This clonotype was recorded many times. The chain has TRBV29-1 and TRBJ1-2, with D perhaps matching TRBD1 (6 bases). V lost 7 bases, J lost 3 bases, and 15 bases lay in between. Germline CDR1 reads SQVTM; CDR2 reads ANQGSEA. The CDR3 totals 13 residues. CDR3 nucleotide sequence: TGCAGCGCCAGGACAGATTTCCACTATGGCTACACCTTC. Translation gives CSARTDFHYGYTF.

About this clonotype: Possible read error: a much larger clone is one base away. The chain combines TRBV2 with TRBJ2-2; D possibly matches TRBD1 or TRBD2 (5 bases each). Germline-derived CDR1 and CDR2 are SNHLY and FYNNEI. This CDR3 has 17 amino acids. The V and J ends lost 6 bases and 0 bases respectively, with 17 bases between them. Written as DNA, the CDR3 is TGTGCCAGCAGCCCCCGGCCTGGGGGAACGAACACCGGGGAGCTGTTTTTT. It specifies CASSPRPGGTNTGELFF.

V usage is TRBV20-1 and J usage is TRBJ2-2, with a tentative D call TRBD1 (5 bases). The CDR3 covers 14 residues. Trimming pared 4 bases from V and 0 bases from J, leaving 9 bases between. The germline V gene encodes CDR1 DFQATT and CDR2 SNEGSKA (reference sequence). The CDR3 nucleotides are TGCAGTGCTAAGACAGAAGCGAACACCGGGGAGCTGTTTTTT. Residues: CSAKTEANTGELFF.

In this sample, this clonotype turned up a few times. The rearrangement joins TRBV12-3 or TRBV12-4 to TRBJ1-5; tentatively, D is TRBD1 (6 bases). The CDR3 extends over 11 amino acids. Deletions cut 5 bases from V and 10 bases from J, with 9 bases between. CDR3 residues: CASSPDRPQHF. The CDR3 DNA reads TGTGCCAGCAGTCCGGACAGACCCCAGCATTTT.

Concerning this clonotype: Germline is not matched at one junction end, which may reflect a read error. The chain uses TRBV20-1 and TRBJ2-2; TRBD1 aligns across 8 bases. The CDR3 is 14 amino acids. The germline V gene encodes CDR1 DFQATT and CDR2 SNEGSKA (reference sequence). CDR3 sequence: CIAGQGGGTGELFF. The CDR3, as DNA: TGCATTGCTGGACAGGGAGGAGGCACCGGGGAGCTGTTTTTT.

This clonotype was detected many times. The chain couples TRBV10-3 to TRBJ2-7; 14 bases are shared with TRBD2. Losses at the gene ends were 4 bases for V and 7 bases for J; bases not matched to a gene: 6. Germline assignment: CDR1 ENHRY and CDR2 SYGVKD. The CDR3 runs to 15 residues. The CDR3 region has the DNA TGTGCCATCAGTGGGGGACTAGCGGGGGCAATTGAGCAGTACTTC. It translates to CAISGGLAGAIEQYF.

This rearrangement joins TRBV6-2 or TRBV6-3 to TRBJ2-5, with D perhaps TRBD2 (5 bases). Germline lookup yields CDR1 MNHEY and CDR2 SVGEGT. Trimming took off 6 bases at V and 4 bases at J, with 12 bases between the two ends. The CDR3 loop spans 13 amino acids. The CDR3 here is CASSALEGETQYF. The DNA for the CDR3 is TGTGCCAGCAGCGCACTAGAGGGAGAGACCCAGTACTTC.

This clonotype has a handful of counts. The chain is built from TRBV27 and TRBJ2-7; D gene unclear. V was clipped by 3 bases and J by 0 bases, with 12 bases between them. This CDR3 has 15 residues. The germline CDR1 and CDR2 sequences are MNHEY and SMNVEV (reference sequence). The CDR3 loop is CASSFGRVGSYEQYF. The CDR3 nucleotides read TGTGCCAGCAGTTTCGGAAGGGTCGGCTCCTACGAGCAGTACTTC.

This clonotype showed up many times. The rearrangement joins TRBV12-3 or TRBV12-4 to TRBJ1-2; D unclear. The CDR3 spans 13 residues. Between the trimmed V and J ends, which lost 5 bases and 2 bases, there was a span of 9 bases. In DNA form, the CDR3 reads TGTGCCAGCAGTCCAACGCCGAACTATGGCTACACCTTC. It yields the protein CASSPTPNYGYTF.

The gene calls are TRBV28 and TRBJ2-7, with a weak D call TRBD2 (6 bases). Trimming stripped 6 bases from V and 1 base from J, with 16 bases between. The CDR3 spans 15 residues. The germline V gene encodes CDR1 MDHEN and CDR2 SYDVKM. This CDR3 is CASSISGGGSYEQYF. For the CDR3, the DNA is TGTGCCAGCAGCATTAGCGGAGGAGGGTCCTACGAGCAGTACTTC.